The 17 T cell receptor beta chains below were found in one sample sequenced in a study of cytomegalovirus exposure and HLA in healthy donors (dated by TCRdb to about 2017). Library method: the immunoSEQ multiplex PCR assay. For the multiplex PCR, a mixture combining 60 forward primers for TCR Vbeta segments and 13 reverse primers for TCR Jbeta segments was used. In TCRdb, the immuneACCESS table is reduced to in-frame sequences with V and J assigned. These tables do not hold every clone; where another copy was compared, an unresolved V gene accounts for under half, and the others remain unexplained. This sample lists roughly 120,000 clones; about four fifths were detected once. The top ten clones comprise about 10% of the sample. The sequenced material came from PBMCs. The source of these receptors is a male donor in good health and CMV-seropositive.

The chain joins TRBV28 to TRBJ1-2; 8 nucleotides agree with TRBD1. This CDR3 has 17 residues. Germline CDR1 reads MDHEN; CDR2 reads SYDVKM. V was clipped by 5 bases and J by 6 bases; unmatched bases: 17. DNA of the CDR3: TGTGCCAGCAGTCCGGGGGACAGGACCTATAGTATAGATGGCTACACCTTC. This sequence encodes CASSPGDRTYSIDGYTF.

CDR3 bases: TGTGCAGGGGCCGGGCAGGGTAATTCACCCCTCCACTTT. Protein: CAGAGQGNSPLHF. V is TRBV7-8 and J is TRBJ1-6, with a tentative D call TRBD1 (5 bases). CDR1 and CDR2 from the germline V gene are SGHVS and FQNEAQ. The CDR3 length is 13 residues.

V gene TRBV7-2 combines with J gene TRBJ2-1, with 7 bases identical to TRBD2. Trimming removed 5 bases from V and 5 bases from J; junction bases left unmatched: 6. The CDR3 length is 14 residues. From germline, CDR1 is SGHTA and CDR2 FQGNSA. CDR3 protein: CASSLLAAHNEQFF. Here the CDR3 DNA reads TGTGCCAGCAGCCTTCTAGCGGCTCACAATGAGCAGTTCTTC.

CDR3 DNA sequence: TGTGCCAGCAGCGTAGAGGACAGGGAAATATTGACAGATACGCAGTATTTT. Residues: CASSVEDREILTDTQYF. The gene calls are TRBV9 and TRBJ2-3, with 8 positions matching TRBD1. CDR3 length: 17 amino acids. With V trimmed by 0 bases and J by 3 bases, 9 bases remained unmatched. Germline assignment: CDR1 SGDLS and CDR2 YYNGEE.

The rearrangement joins TRBV9 to TRBJ2-7; D is possibly TRBD1 (5 bases). Trimming took off 0 bases at V and 3 bases at J, with 13 bases between the two ends. This CDR3 comprises 15 residues. Looked up from germline, CDR1 is SGDLS and CDR2 is YYNGEE. The CDR3 DNA reads as TGTGCCAGCAGCGTAGAGCAGGGCTTAGTCTACGAGCAGTACTTC. Encoded protein: CASSVEQGLVYEQYF.

The V gene is TRBV27, the J gene TRBJ2-7; TRBD2 aligns across 12 bases. CDR3 size: 17 residues. Germline CDR1 is MNHEY and CDR2 is SMNVEV (reference sequence). V was clipped by 2 bases and J by 5 bases; unmatched bases: 10. Written as DNA, the CDR3 is TGTGCCAGCAGTTTAAGCTCGACTAGCGGGAGTAGTAACGAGCAGTACTTC. Protein product: CASSLSSTSGSSNEQYF.

The V call is TRBV28, the J call TRBJ2-1; no clear D. Trimming left V 0 bases short and J 0 bases short, with 9 bases between. There are 16 residues in the CDR3. The V gene's germline CDR1 is MDHEN and CDR2 SYDVKM. CDR3 in amino acids: CASSLWSESSYNEQFF. CDR3 bases: TGTGCCAGCAGTTTATGGAGCGAGAGCTCCTACAATGAGCAGTTCTTC.

The gene calls are TRBV4-2 and TRBJ1-1; no firm D call. The CDR3 is 15 amino acids. V was shortened by 4 bases and J by 0 bases, with 12 bases between the two germline ends. Germline V lookup: CDR1 LGHNA, CDR2 YNFKEQ. CDR3 DNA: TGTGCCAGCAGCCTCGCTTTGAGTGTGAACACTGAAGCTTTCTTT. It specifies CASSLALSVNTEAFF.

The V call is TRBV11-3, the J call TRBJ2-1, with 11 bases that match TRBD2. V was clipped by 6 bases and J by 2 bases; unmatched bases: 3. Germline lookup yields CDR1 SGHNT and CDR2 YENEEA. This CDR3 is built from 15 residues. The CDR3 DNA reads TGTGCCAGCAGTTCGACTAGCGGGACCTACAATGAGCAGTTCTTC. Translation: CASSSTSGTYNEQFF.

As regards this clone: This may be a read error, as it is one base from a much larger clone. CDR3 DNA: TGCGCCAGCAGCCATGGGACTAGAACCGACCAGTACTTC. Translation: CASSHGTRTDQYF. The J gene is TRBJ2-7, the V gene TRBV4-1, with TRBD2 matching 8 bases. This CDR3 comprises 13 residues. V was pared by 3 bases and J by 10 bases, with 8 bases of the junction left unmatched. CDR1 is MGHRA, CDR2 YSYEKL, per germline.

The rearrangement joins TRBV16 to TRBJ1-1; D call uncertain. The CDR3 contains 14 residues. Between the trimmed V and J ends, which lost 3 bases and 4 bases, there was a span of 12 bases. Per germline, CDR1 KGHSY and CDR2 FQNENV. CDR3 residues: CASSHTTGPTEAFF. The CDR3 DNA reads as TGTGCCAGCAGCCATACGACGGGTCCCACTGAAGCTTTCTTT.

The chain couples TRBV11-2 to TRBJ2-7; 7 bases are shared with TRBD1. CDR3 length: 19 residues. The germline V gene encodes CDR1 SGHAT and CDR2 FQNNGV. Germline trimming cut 0 bases from V and 3 bases from J; bases unmatched to any gene: 17. CDR3 sequence reads: CASSLERPGTAPTGYEQYF. Written as DNA, the CDR3 is TGTGCCAGCAGCTTAGAGCGCCCGGGGACAGCCCCCACCGGCTACGAGCAGTACTTC.

The chain's CDR3 is CASTPGQWETQYF. The CDR3 DNA follows: TGTGCCAGCACCCCGGGACAGTGGGAGACCCAGTACTTC. This rearrangement joins TRBV7-2 to TRBJ2-5, with 7 bases matching TRBD1. The V and J ends lost 7 bases and 5 bases, in that order; junction bases with no gene match: 7. The germline CDR1 and CDR2 sequences are SGHTA and FQGNSA. This CDR3 has 13 amino acids. Together with reference TRBV7-2 and TRBJ2-5, the CDR3 gives the full variable domain: GAGVSQSPSNKVTEKGKDVELRCDPISGHTALYWYRQSLGQGLEFLIYFQGNSAPDKSGLPSDRFSAERTGGSVSTLTIQRTQQEDSAVYLCASTPGQWETQYFGPGTRLLVL.

The chain uses TRBV11-2 and TRBJ2-7; tentatively, D is TRBD2 (6 bases). The CDR3 has 14 residues. CDR1 and CDR2 from the germline V gene are SGHAT and FQNNGV. Between the trimmed V and J ends, which lost 5 bases and 7 bases, there was a span of 18 bases. The CDR3 reads CASSPQLRGPEQYF. The CDR3 DNA is TGTGCCAGCAGCCCGCAACTGCGGGGACCGGAGCAGTACTTC. The variable domain in full, completed from reference TRBV11-2 and TRBJ2-7, reads EAGVAQSPRYKIIEKRQSVAFWCNPISGHATLYWYQQILGQGPKLLIQFQNNGVVDDSQLPKDRFSAERLKGVDSTLKIQPAKLEDSAVYLCASSPQLRGPEQYFGPGTRLTVT.

The chain recombines TRBV28 with TRBJ2-3; maybe TRBD1 (6 bases). This CDR3 spans 13 amino acids. Germline CDR1 MDHEN, CDR2 SYDVKM. The ends were cut back, 3 bases at V and 5 bases at J, with 9 bases in the middle. The CDR3 nucleotides are TGTGCCAGCAGTTTCGGCAGGGGAGATACGCAGTATTTT. Its protein is CASSFGRGDTQYF. Together with reference TRBV28 and TRBJ2-3, the CDR3 gives the full variable domain: DVKVTQSSRYLVKRTGEKVFLECVQDMDHENMFWYRQDPGLGLRLIYFSYDVKMKEKGDIPEGYSVSREKKERFSLILESASTNQTSMYLCASSFGRGDTQYFGPGTRLTVL.

The rearrangement links TRBV29-1 to TRBJ1-5, with TRBD1 matching over 7 bases. V trimming: 5 bases; J trimming: 4 bases; junction bases outside the gene matches: 8. CDR3 length: 14 residues. Germline V CDR1 and CDR2: SQVTM, ANQGSEA. The CDR3 DNA reads TGCAGCGTTATTGGGACAGATCCTAATCAGCCCCAGCATTTT. Amino acids: CSVIGTDPNQPQHF.

The V call is TRBV27, the J call TRBJ2-7; the match to TRBD2 covers 7 bases. The CDR3 length is 15 residues. Germline CDR1 reads MNHEY; CDR2 reads SMNVEV (reference sequence). V gave up 4 bases and J gave up 0 bases; unmatched junction bases: 6. The CDR3 reads CASSSFGTNSYEQYF. CDR3 in DNA: TGTGCCAGCAGTTCATTTGGGACTAACTCCTACGAGCAGTACTTC.